This section outlines one T cell receptor (beta chain) sequence together with its context. The data were obtained in a study of control samples from healthy donors and cancer patients. The V gene end was trimmed by 6 bases and the J gene end by 0 bases; junction bases not matched to a gene: 5. The germline gives CDR1 MNHEY, CDR2 SVGAGI. The CDR3 spans 15 residues. TCRdb keeps only in-frame clones here, not all; method: immunoSEQ multiplex PCR. In the table there are 100,000 to 150,000 clones, roughly 90% of which are singletons. The chain links TRBV6-5 to TRBJ2-5, with 9 positions matching TRBD2. Sample: blood. This TCR derives from a young man in good health. The CDR3 is CASSRAGGYQETQYF. CDR3 nucleotide sequence: TGTGCCAGCAGCCGAGCGGGGGGATACCAAGAGACCCAGTACTTC.